These T cell receptor beta chains were read from a single sample in a study of regulatory T cells in long-lasting Graves disease. TCRdb processed the multiplex PCR reads anew with MiXCR; each CDR3 protein has one entry. Of 360,000 or so distinct CDR3 sequences detected, roughly 20% appear once; the ten largest clones hold approximately 30%. Sequenced material: peripheral blood mononuclear cells (PBMCs), taken when the disease was refractory, from a patient treated with antithyroid drugs. The receptor set was obtained from a woman between 40 and 50 years old with Graves disease. The CDR3 runs from the conserved cysteine through the conserved F or W. Each record gives: V gene, clone size, D gene, CDR3 length, J gene, CDR3 DNA, CDR3 protein. The D gene is left open where the match is weak. The size entry is marked missing in some rows and otherwise reads once, few, many or a size class.

TRBV2	.	.	16	TRBJ1-3	TGTGCCAGCAGTCCCATATCGGGAGCTCGCGGAAACACCATATATTTT	CASSPISGARGNTIYF
TRBV28	many	.	17	TRBJ1-6	TGTGCCAGCAGTCTTGGGGTTGGGAGCTCCTATAATTCACCCCTCCACTTT	CASSLGVGSSYNSPLHF
TRBV20-1	many	TRBD2	13	TRBJ2-7	TGCAGTGCTAGGACTAGCGCGTTCTACGAGCAGTACTTC	CSARTSAFYEQYF
TRBV2	.	TRBD2	15	TRBJ2-1	TGTGCCAGCAGTGGGACTAGCGGACGGTACAATGAGCAGTTCTTC	CASSGTSGRYNEQFF
TRBV12-3/TRBV12-4	many	.	13	TRBJ2-7	TGTGCCAGCAGTTTGGGGGGGGGGCTCGAGCAGTACTTC	CASSLGGGLEQYF
TRBV28	many	.	12	TRBJ1-1	TGTGCCAGCAGTTCGGAGCAGACTAGGGCTTTCTTT	CASSSEQTRAFF
TRBV10-3	.	.	12	TRBJ1-2	TGTGCCATCAGTGACGACAGTTATGGCTACACCTTC	CAISDDSYGYTF
TRBV7-2	many	.	14	TRBJ2-5	TGTGCCAGCAGCTGGGCGTTGGGGGGAAAGACCCAGTACTTC	CASSWALGGKTQYF
TRBV25-1	many	.	15	TRBJ1-1	TGTGCCAGCAGTGTCGGTGGGGCAGGACGGACTGAAGCTTTCTTT	CASSVGGAGRTEAFF
TRBV6-2/TRBV6-3	.	.	16	TRBJ1-4	TGTGCCAGCAGTTACCCCGAGGTGGGCCTTAATGAAAAACTGTTTTTT	CASSYPEVGLNEKLFF
TRBV6-5	.	.	15	TRBJ1-1	TGTGCCAGCAGTTCTACGACCCAAAGAGTCACTGAAGCTTTCTTT	CASSSTTQRVTEAFF
TRBV2	.	.	15	TRBJ2-7	TGTGCCAGCACCCAAGTGAGGTCCCTAACCTACGAGCAGTACTTC	CASTQVRSLTYEQYF
TRBV12-3/TRBV12-4	many	.	13	TRBJ2-7	TGTGCCAGCAGTTTCTTCCAACAGGACGAGCAGTACTTC	CASSFFQQDEQYF
TRBV2	many	TRBD1	17	TRBJ2-2	TGTGCCAGCAGTAGGGACAGGGGCTTCAAACTCTCCGGGGAGCTGTTTTTT	CASSRDRGFKLSGELFF
TRBV14	.	TRBD2	19	TRBJ2-4	TGTGCCAGCAGCCAAGATCGTATGACGGGACTAGCGGGAGAAAACATTCAGTACTTC	CASSQDRMTGLAGENIQYF
TRBV9	.	.	16	TRBJ2-3	TGTGCCAGCAGCGTAGGGGTTTCTCATCGTATAGATACGCAGTATTTT	CASSVGVSHRIDTQYF
TRBV11-2	few	.	14	TRBJ1-2	TGTGCCAGCAGCTTAGATCTACTCAGGGGAGGCTACACCTTC	CASSLDLLRGGYTF
TRBV2	many	.	13	TRBJ1-2	TGTGCCAGCAGTGATCAGATGGACTATGGCTACACCTTC	CASSDQMDYGYTF
TRBV12-3/TRBV12-4	many	.	14	TRBJ1-5	TGTGCCAGCAGTCGCGGGACACCACTCCAGTCCCAGCATTTT	CASSRGTPLQSQHF
TRBV6-2/TRBV6-3	.	.	15	TRBJ1-2	TGTGCCAGCAGTGAATCTCAGTTCAGGGTGGACGGCTACACCTTC	CASSESQFRVDGYTF
TRBV20-1	.	.	11	TRBJ2-7	TGCAGTGCTAGGAGGGTGGGGGAGCAGTACTTC	CSARRVGEQYF
TRBV15	few	TRBD1	15	TRBJ1-4	TGTGCCACCAGCAGAGGGGGACAGCCTAATGAAAAACTGTTTTTT	CATSRGGQPNEKLFF
TRBV15	.	.	17	TRBJ1-3	TGTGCCACCAGCACCAAGGCACACCGCAGCTCTGGAAACACCATATATTTT	CATSTKAHRSSGNTIYF
TRBV4-1	.	.	17	TRBJ1-6	TGCGCCAGCAGCCAAGAAGGGTCAGCCATTCGAAATTCACCCCTCCACTTT	CASSQEGSAIRNSPLHF
TRBV28	many	.	19	TRBJ1-4	TGTGCCAGCAGTTTAAGAATTGGTGCAGGGGTCGCAACTAATGAAAAACTGTTTTTT	CASSLRIGAGVATNEKLFF
TRBV7-8	.	TRBD2	18	TRBJ2-1	TGTGCCAGCAGCCCTAAACTGATGGGGACTAGTGGGTACGATGAGCAGTTCTTC	CASSPKLMGTSGYDEQFF
TRBV27	.	.	14	TRBJ1-1	TGTGCCAGCTATAGGGGCAGTGCGAACACTGAAGCTTTCTTT	CASYRGSANTEAFF
TRBV20-1	many	.	11	TRBJ1-5	TGCAGTGCTAGAGAGGATCAGCCCCAGCATTTT	CSAREDQPQHF
TRBV6-2/TRBV6-3	many	TRBD1	14	TRBJ2-5	TGTGCCAGCAGTTATGGCGGGACAGGGCCCGGCCAGTACTTC	CASSYGGTGPGQYF
TRBV11-2	many	TRBD1	15	TRBJ2-5	TGTGCCAGCAGCCAAATCGACAGGGCGGAAGAGACCCAGTACTTC	CASSQIDRAEETQYF
TRBV2	many	.	13	TRBJ1-1	TGTGCCAGCAGTGCAACAGGGCACACTGAAGCTTTCTTT	CASSATGHTEAFF
TRBV10-3	few	TRBD1	14	TRBJ1-5	TGTGCCATCAGTGGGACAGGGCCAAATCAGCCCCAGCATTTT	CAISGTGPNQPQHF
TRBV28	once	TRBD1	15	TRBJ2-5	TGTGCCAGCAGTACCGGGACAGGGGGCGCGGAGACCCAGTACTTC	CASSTGTGGAETQYF
TRBV6-5	.	.	15	TRBJ2-6	TGTGCCAGCAGTTACGGGGACACTGGGGCCAACGTCCTGACTTTC	CASSYGDTGANVLTF
TRBV7-9	.	.	14	TRBJ1-1	TGTGCCAGCAGACGCGCGGACAGTAGTTTGGGAGCTTTCTTT	CASRRADSSLGAFF
TRBV5-1	.	.	14	TRBJ2-5	TGCGCCAGCAGCTACCACGGACAGCAAGAGACCCAGTACTTC	CASSYHGQQETQYF
TRBV28	many	.	14	TRBJ1-1	TGTGCCAGCAGTTTATTCGCAGCCAACACTGAAGCTTTCTTT	CASSLFAANTEAFF
TRBV6-1	.	.	16	TRBJ2-1	TGTGCCAGCAGCGATGCCGGACATAAGTCCTACAATGAGCAGTTCTTC	CASSDAGHKSYNEQFF
TRBV7-9	.	.	15	TRBJ1-6	TGTGCCAGCAGCTTAGCGAGGGCAGGGGATTCACCCCTCCACTTT	CASSLARAGDSPLHF
TRBV20-1	many	.	14	TRBJ1-1	TGCAGTGCTAGTGGCGGGGCGTTGAACACTGAAGCTTTCTTT	CSASGGALNTEAFF
TRBV28	many	TRBD1	15	TRBJ1-5	TGTGCCAGCAGTGTACAGGGGGCGCATCTCCAGCCCCAGCATTTT	CASSVQGAHLQPQHF
TRBV7-9	many	.	13	TRBJ1-5	TGTGCCAGCAGCCCTTCGAGGGATCAGCCCCAGCATTTT	CASSPSRDQPQHF
TRBV28	many	TRBD1	18	TRBJ1-4	TGTGCCAGCAGTCTACGACAGCCCAGGACAGGGAAAAATGAAAAACTGTTTTTT	CASSLRQPRTGKNEKLFF
TRBV30	.	.	12	TRBJ1-1	TGTGCCTGGAGCGAGGTTAACCCTGAAGCTTCCTTT	CAWSEVNPEASF
TRBV12-3/TRBV12-4	few	TRBD1	14	TRBJ1-6	TGTGCCAGCAGTCCACGACAGGGTAATTCACCCCTCCACTTT	CASSPRQGNSPLHF
TRBV11-2	.	TRBD1	16	TRBJ2-1	TGTGCCAGCAGCTTAGTAACAGGGGGTGAATACAATGAGCAGTTCTTC	CASSLVTGGEYNEQFF
TRBV5-1	.	TRBD2	14	TRBJ2-1	TGCGCCAGCAGAAGCGGGAGGGCCGGCAATGAGCAGTTCTTC	CASRSGRAGNEQFF
TRBV9	.	.	16	TRBJ2-2	TGTGCCAGCAGCGTAGCGTGGGACACGAACACCGGGGAGCTGTTTTTT	CASSVAWDTNTGELFF